Listed here are 27 T cell receptor beta chains from one sample, sequenced in a study of cytomegalovirus exposure and HLA in healthy donors. The primer mix had 60 Vbeta and 13 Jbeta primers. Generated by immunoSEQ multiplex PCR, the TCRdb table keeps only in-frame clones and is missing some. This table holds roughly 100,000 clones, around 75% found once. Material: PBMCs. These receptors were collected from a man aged 40-55 years in good health and CMV-seronegative.

Concerning this clone itself: The same CDR3 also results from other DNA sequences found in this sample. The chain carries TRBV7-3 and TRBJ1-5; 9 bases fit TRBD1. Germline V gives CDR1 SGHTA, CDR2 FQGTGA. With V trimmed by 5 bases and J by 6 bases, 5 bases remained unmatched. The CDR3 runs 14 residues. CDR3 protein: CASSLTGGSQPQHF. DNA for the CDR3: TGTGCCAGCAGCCTGACAGGGGGTAGTCAGCCCCAGCATTTT.

This chain uses TRBV5-1 with TRBJ2-7, with TRBD2 identical over 7 bases. The CDR3 runs to 15 residues. Germline V lookup: CDR1 SGHRS, CDR2 YFSETQ. J gave up 1 base and V 0 bases, and 4 bases lay outside the gene matches. The CDR3 bases are TGCGCCAGCAGCTTGGTTCTAGCGGAGTCCTACGAGCAGTACTTC. This sequence encodes CASSLVLAESYEQYF.

This clone was picked up a small number of times. This chain links TRBV7-8 with TRBJ2-1, with 8 bases aligning to TRBD2. The germline CDR1 and CDR2 sequences are SGHVS and FQNEAQ. The CDR3 extends over 16 amino acids. The ends lost 0 bases at V and 5 bases at J; junction bases unmatched: 6. The CDR3 region is CASSLAPREDHNEQFF. For the CDR3, the DNA is TGTGCCAGCAGCTTAGCGCCGCGGGAGGATCACAATGAGCAGTTCTTC.

DNA of the CDR3: TGTGCCAGCTCCATGGGGGACAGGGCTTACGAGCAGTACTTC. Translating it yields CASSMGDRAYEQYF. The V gene is TRBV6-1, the J gene TRBJ2-5; 9 positions agree with TRBD1. The better agreement between TRBJ2-7 and the DNA end casts doubt on the J call. Per germline, CDR1 MNHNS and CDR2 SASEGT. The length of the CDR3 is 14 residues.

This clone was counted once. V is TRBV7-8 and J is TRBJ2-7; 15 bases fit TRBD2. The ends lost 3 bases at V and 4 bases at J; junction bases unmatched: 10. The CDR3 sequence is 18 residues long. Germline CDR1 is SGHVS and CDR2 is FQNEAQ. In DNA form, the CDR3 reads TGTGCCAGCAGCTTTCCCGGGACTAGCGGGGGGCTGACTTACGAGCAGTACTTC. It encodes CASSFPGTSGGLTYEQYF.

V usage is TRBV9 and J usage is TRBJ1-6; 10 bases map to TRBD1. This CDR3 comprises 15 residues. The trim removed 4 bases at V and 10 bases at J, leaving 8 bases unmatched. Germline values: CDR1 SGDLS, CDR2 YYNGEE. CDR3 sequence: CASSPASGQGSPLHF. CDR3 coding DNA: TGTGCCAGCAGCCCAGCGTCGGGACAGGGGTCACCCCTCCACTTT.

This clone occurred a few times. The chain carries TRBV30 and TRBJ1-2; a possible D gene is TRBD1 (6 bases). The ends were cut back, 0 bases at V and 5 bases at J, with 7 bases in the middle. The CDR3 is made up of 12 amino acids. Germline CDR1 and CDR2: GTSNPN and SVGIG (reference sequence). The CDR3 nucleotides read TGTGCCTGGAGTGTAGGACAGTATGGCTACACCTTC. Translation gives CAWSVGQYGYTF.

This clone has a handful of counts. The chain joins TRBV6-5 to TRBJ1-4, with 7 positions matching TRBD1. The CDR3 spans 14 residues. Germline V CDR1 and CDR2: MNHEY, SVGAGI. V lost 7 bases to trimming and J lost 8 bases; unmatched junction nucleotides: 10. The chain's CDR3 is CASTQAGGSEKLFF. CDR3 nucleotides: TGTGCCAGCACCCAAGCAGGGGGTAGCGAAAAACTGTTTTTT.

This chain joins TRBV29-1 and TRBJ1-1, with D unclear. This CDR3 is 13 amino acids long. Germline CDR1 SQVTM, CDR2 ANQGSEA. Trimming took off 2 bases at V and 0 bases at J, with 7 bases between the two ends. CDR3 bases: TGCAGCGTTGAACCGAGAATGAACACTGAAGCTTTCTTT. Protein sequence: CSVEPRMNTEAFF.

The chain joins TRBV5-6 to TRBJ1-6; D remains unclear. The germline gives CDR1 SGHDT, CDR2 YYEEEE. CDR3 size: 15 residues. The V end was cut by 3 bases, the J end by 7 bases, with 14 bases between. CDR3 DNA: TGTGCCAGCAGCTGGCAAAACCGAGGGAATTCACCCCTCCACTTT. Translation gives CASSWQNRGNSPLHF.

This clone was recorded a few times. The chain links TRBV2 to TRBJ1-2, with 10 bases identical to TRBD1. The CDR3 covers 16 residues. Trimming took 6 bases from V and 0 from J; bases not matched to a gene: 7. CDR1 and CDR2 (germline): SNHLY, FYNNEI. The CDR3 reads CASRGQGIWSNYGYTF. The CDR3 DNA reads TGTGCCAGCAGGGGACAGGGGATCTGGTCTAACTATGGCTACACCTTC. Full variable domain (remainder filled in from reference TRBV2 and TRBJ1-2): EPEVTQTPSHQVTQMGQEVILRCVPISNHLYFYWYRQILGQKVEFLVSFYNNEISEKSEIFDDQFSVERPDGSNFTLKIRSTKLEDSAMYFCASRGQGIWSNYGYTFGSGTRLTVV.

This chain joins TRBV27 and TRBJ2-7, with TRBD2 matching over 13 bases. CDR3 length equals 15 residues. The V and J ends lost 5 bases and 4 bases, in that order; junction bases with no gene match: 5. The germline V gene encodes CDR1 MNHEY and CDR2 SMNVEV (reference sequence). CDR3 coding DNA: TGTGCCAGCAGTCCTACTAGCGGGAGGGTTTACGAGCAGTACTTC. Protein product: CASSPTSGRVYEQYF.

The chain carries TRBV6-6 and TRBJ2-1, with a possible D match to TRBD2 (5 bases). CDR1 and CDR2 (germline): MNHNY, SVGAGI (reference sequence). The CDR3 consists of 14 residues. Between the trimmed V and J ends, which lost 6 bases and 7 bases, there was a span of 16 bases. CDR3 sequence reads: CASREEGPRNEQFF. The CDR3, as DNA: TGTGCCAGCAGGGAGGAAGGTCCTAGAAATGAGCAGTTCTTC.

V gene TRBV4-3 combines with J gene TRBJ2-7, with D maybe TRBD2 (6 bases). Germline loops: CDR1 LGHNA, CDR2 YSLEER. Trimming cost V 0 bases and J 3 bases, with 12 bases left between them. The CDR3 spans 15 residues. CDR3 sequence reads: CASSQDRDSLYEQYF. The CDR3 DNA is TGCGCCAGCAGCCAAGATAGGGACTCCCTCTACGAGCAGTACTTC.

This rearrangement joins TRBV7-2 to TRBJ1-1, with D maybe TRBD1 (6 bases). Germline V gives CDR1 SGHTA, CDR2 FQGNSA. The CDR3 has 14 amino acids. With 5 bases removed from V and 0 bases from J, the gap between germline ends came to 10 bases. CDR3 region: CASSPDRLNTEAFF. Here the CDR3 DNA reads TGTGCCAGCAGCCCGGACAGACTGAACACTGAAGCTTTCTTT.

This chain joins TRBV28 and TRBJ2-5, with D unresolved. Deletions cut 6 bases from V and 4 bases from J, with 6 bases between. Germline values: CDR1 MDHEN, CDR2 SYDVKM. There are 11 residues in the CDR3. The CDR3 nucleotides read TGTGCCAGCAGCTCCTTAGAGACCCAGTACTTC. This translates into CASSSLETQYF.

The rearrangement uses TRBV14 and TRBJ1-1; a possible D gene is TRBD1 (6 bases). V lost 3 bases and J 4 bases, leaving 21 bases between the germline ends. Germline lookup yields CDR1 SGHDN and CDR2 FVKESK. There are 17 residues in the CDR3. CDR3 nucleotide sequence: TGTGCCAGCAGCCACCCTCCTGAGGACAGAAGAAGCACTGAAGCTTTCTTT. It yields the protein CASSHPPEDRRSTEAFF.

The CDR3 loop is CASSPNSGMYEQYF. The CDR3 DNA sequence: TGTGCCAGCTCCCCGAATAGCGGGATGTACGAGCAGTACTTC. The chain is built from TRBV18 and TRBJ2-7; 8 bases match TRBD2. Germline CDR1 KGHSH, CDR2 LQKENI. This CDR3 spans 14 amino acids. The ends lost 6 bases at V and 4 bases at J; junction bases unmatched: 8.

This sequence joins TRBV7-9 and TRBJ1-1; no reliable D call. V lost 8 bases and J 2 bases, leaving 9 bases between the germline ends. The CDR3 sequence is 12 residues long. The germline CDR1 and CDR2 sequences are SEHNR and FQNEAQ (reference sequence). The CDR3 coding sequence is TGTGCCAGCGACCGGGTTAACACTGAAGCTTTCTTT. Amino acids: CASDRVNTEAFF.

In this sample, this clone turned up once. The V gene is TRBV4-1, the J gene TRBJ2-7, with 11 nucleotides matching TRBD2. The CDR3 is made up of 16 amino acids. CDR1 MGHRA and CDR2 YSYEKL come from the germline V gene. Trimming cost V 3 bases and J 4 bases; bases outside gene matches: 8. The CDR3 coding sequence is TGCGCCAGCAGCCACCGGCTAGCGGGAGGCCTGTACGAGCAGTACTTC. Amino acids: CASSHRLAGGLYEQYF.

The chain has TRBV28 and TRBJ2-5; 7 bases are a match to TRBD1. Per germline, CDR1 MDHEN and CDR2 SYDVKM. The J segment lost 3 bases and the V segment lost 5 bases, leaving 15 bases of the junction unmatched. This CDR3 is built from 17 residues. The CDR3 region has the DNA TGTGCCAGCAGTCTACAGGGGAGTCCACTCATAAAAGAGACCCAGTACTTC. Encoded protein: CASSLQGSPLIKETQYF. Full variable domain (missing parts from reference TRBV28 and TRBJ2-5): DVKVTQSSRYLVKRTGEKVFLECVQDMDHENMFWYRQDPGLGLRLIYFSYDVKMKEKGDIPEGYSVSREKKERFSLILESASTNQTSMYLCASSLQGSPLIKETQYFGPGTRLLVL.

This chain joins TRBV29-1 and TRBJ2-7, with unresolved D. Trimming pared 7 bases from V and 3 bases from J, leaving 10 bases between. The CDR3 has 11 amino acids. CDR1 SQVTM and CDR2 ANQGSEA come from the germline V gene. The CDR3 sequence is CSAVHHYEQYF. As DNA, the CDR3 is TGCAGCGCAGTACATCACTACGAGCAGTACTTC.

The J gene is TRBJ2-7, the V gene TRBV18; 10 positions match TRBD1. Per germline, CDR1 KGHSH and CDR2 LQKENI. Trimming removed 5 bases from V and 10 bases from J; junction bases left unmatched: 11. The CDR3 runs 14 residues. The CDR3 region is CASSFGTGEGNQYF. The CDR3 nucleotides read TGTGCCAGCTCATTCGGGACAGGGGAGGGGAATCAGTACTTC.

The rearrangement uses TRBV7-2 and TRBJ2-3; D unresolved. Germline CDR1 and CDR2: SGHTA and FQGNSA. The CDR3 is 12 residues long. V lost 5 bases, J lost 0 bases, and 3 bases lay in between. The CDR3 is CASSLSTDTQYF. As DNA, the CDR3 is TGTGCCAGCAGCCTCAGCACAGATACGCAGTATTTT.

This sequence joins TRBV6-5 and TRBJ1-2; no definite D call. CDR1 is MNHEY and CDR2 is SVGAGI in the germline V gene. The CDR3 runs 12 residues. Trimming stripped 6 bases from V and 6 bases from J, with 11 bases between. The CDR3 bases are TGTGCCAGCAGCCTCGGACTTGATGGCTACACCTTC. Translation gives CASSLGLDGYTF.

V gene TRBV27 combines with J gene TRBJ1-2; weak D call: TRBD1 (5 bases). The CDR3 sequence is 14 residues long. Germline-derived CDR1 and CDR2 are MNHEY and SMNVEV (reference sequence). Trimming took off 4 bases at V and 4 bases at J, with 13 bases between the two ends. CDR3 bases: TGTGCCAGCAGTTACCGAACGGGGGGCTATGGCTACACCTTC. Protein product: CASSYRTGGYGYTF.

The chain joins TRBV28 to TRBJ1-2; 9 positions match TRBD1. CDR1 and CDR2 from the germline V gene are MDHEN and SYDVKM. The trim removed 6 bases at V and 5 bases at J, leaving 7 bases unmatched. The CDR3 extends over 14 amino acids. The CDR3 nucleotides read TGTGCCAGCAGCATAGCCGGGACAGGGTATGGCTACACCTTC. Residues: CASSIAGTGYGYTF.